Here is one T cell receptor beta chain with its context. TCRdb passed the RT-PCR reads through MiXCR, listing each CDR3 protein once. The sample contains 430,000 or so distinct CDR3 sequences, roughly 9.7% of which appear only once. Germline loops: CDR1 SGHRS, CDR2 YFSETQ. V gave up 0 bases and J gave up 7 bases; unmatched junction bases: 8. CDR3 size: 16 residues. This entry belongs to a study of response to subunit inactivated influenza vaccine. The sequence came from a man aged 45 to 65 who received an inactivated influenza vaccine. Source: PBMCs from blood, taken 45 days after vaccination. This sequence joins TRBV5-1 and TRBJ2-4, with 9 bases lining up with TRBD1. The CDR3 sequence is CASSLEGQGARNIQYF. In DNA, the CDR3 is TGCGCCAGCAGCTTGGAGGGACAGGGAGCCCGGAACATTCAGTACTTC.